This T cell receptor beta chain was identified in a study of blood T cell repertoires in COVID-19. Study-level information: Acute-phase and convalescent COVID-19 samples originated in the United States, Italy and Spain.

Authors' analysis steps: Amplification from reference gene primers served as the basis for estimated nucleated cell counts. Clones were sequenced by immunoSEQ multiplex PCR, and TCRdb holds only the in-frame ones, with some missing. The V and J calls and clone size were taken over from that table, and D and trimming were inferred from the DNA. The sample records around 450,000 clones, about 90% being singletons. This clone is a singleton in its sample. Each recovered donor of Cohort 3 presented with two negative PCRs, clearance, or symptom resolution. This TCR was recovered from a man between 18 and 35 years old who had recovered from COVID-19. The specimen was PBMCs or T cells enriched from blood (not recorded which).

Here the CDR3 reads CASSQGRPDRGYEQYF. As DNA, the CDR3 is TGCGCCAGCAGCCAAGGCCGTCCGGACAGAGGCTACGAGCAGTACTTC. This chain connects TRBV4-1 to TRBJ2-7, with D perhaps TRBD1 (6 bases). Germline values: CDR1 MGHRA, CDR2 YSYEKL. Between the trimmed V and J ends, which lost 1 base and 3 bases, there was a span of 16 bases. CDR3 length: 16 residues.